The entry below gives a single T cell receptor beta chain sequence along with its context. Antigen unknown. The data derive from a study of graft-versus-host responses after intestinal transplantation. Study-level results: Within allografts, high graft-versus-host to host-versus-graft clonal ratios were seen among patients with graft-donor T cell macrochimerism. The marrow of recipients harbored GvH clones, and ileum or blood showed some of them first.

The table came from immunoSEQ multiplex PCR; TCRdb's copy has only in-frame clones and leaves some out. The sample includes tens of thousands of clones, 94% seen only once; the top ten take roughly 0.53%. The V and J ends lost 2 bases and 4 bases, in that order; junction bases with no gene match: 4. CDR3 length equals 14 residues. Per germline, CDR1 MGHRA and CDR2 YSYEKL. The TCR comes from a human donor who received an intestinal transplant. This rearrangement joins TRBV4-1 to TRBJ1-2; 7 bases match TRBD1. The sequencing used unstimulated CD8+ T cells sorted from spleen or lymph node cells, collected before intestinal transplant. The CDR3 loop is CASSQRDRAYGYTF. The DNA for the CDR3 is TGCGCCAGCAGCCAACGAGACAGGGCCTATGGCTACACCTTC.